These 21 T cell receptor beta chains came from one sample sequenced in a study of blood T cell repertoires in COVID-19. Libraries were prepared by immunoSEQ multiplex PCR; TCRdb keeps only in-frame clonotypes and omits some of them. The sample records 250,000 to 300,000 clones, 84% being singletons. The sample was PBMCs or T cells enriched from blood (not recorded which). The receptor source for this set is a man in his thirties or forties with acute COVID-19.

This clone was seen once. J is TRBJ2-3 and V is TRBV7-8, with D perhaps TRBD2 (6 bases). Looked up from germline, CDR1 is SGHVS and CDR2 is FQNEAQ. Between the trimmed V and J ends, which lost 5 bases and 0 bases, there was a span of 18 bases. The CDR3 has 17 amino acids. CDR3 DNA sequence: TGTGCCAGCAGCCCGGGTTTGATCGGGACTAGCACAGATACGCAGTATTTT. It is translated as CASSPGLIGTSTDTQYF.

CDR3 coding DNA: TGTGCCAGCAGCCCGGGGAGCGGCTCCTCCTACGAGCAGTACGTC. Translating it yields CASSPGSGSSYEQYV. The gene calls are TRBV11-2 and TRBJ2-7; possible D gene TRBD2, 5 bases. CDR1 and CDR2 from the germline V gene are SGHAT and FQNNGV. The germline V and J ends were trimmed by 5 bases and 0 bases, with 14 bases remaining between them. The CDR3 is 15 amino acids.

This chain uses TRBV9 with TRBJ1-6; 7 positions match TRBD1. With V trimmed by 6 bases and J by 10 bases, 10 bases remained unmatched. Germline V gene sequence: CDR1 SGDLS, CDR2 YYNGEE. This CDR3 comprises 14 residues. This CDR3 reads CASNAGQPGSPLHF. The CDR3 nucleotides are TGTGCCAGCAACGCGGGACAGCCAGGGTCACCCCTCCACTTT.

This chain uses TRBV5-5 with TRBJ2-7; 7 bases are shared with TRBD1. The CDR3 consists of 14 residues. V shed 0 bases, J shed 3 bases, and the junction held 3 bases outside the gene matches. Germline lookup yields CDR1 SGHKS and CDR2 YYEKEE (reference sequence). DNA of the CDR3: TGTGCCAGCAGCTTGGCCAGGACAGGCTACGAGCAGTACGTC. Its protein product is CASSLARTGYEQYV.

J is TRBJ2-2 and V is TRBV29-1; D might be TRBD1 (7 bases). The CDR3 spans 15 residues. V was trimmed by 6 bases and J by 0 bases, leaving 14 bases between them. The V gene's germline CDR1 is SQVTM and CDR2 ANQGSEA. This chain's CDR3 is CSVAVRGANTGELFF. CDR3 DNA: TGCAGCGTGGCCGTCAGGGGGGCGAACACCGGGGAGCTGTTTTTT.

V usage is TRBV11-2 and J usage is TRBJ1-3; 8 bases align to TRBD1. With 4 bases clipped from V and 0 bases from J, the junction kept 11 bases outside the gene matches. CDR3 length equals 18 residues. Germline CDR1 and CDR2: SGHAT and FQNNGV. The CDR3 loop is CASSSAGGPTPSGNTIYF. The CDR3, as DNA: TGTGCCAGCAGCTCGGCAGGGGGCCCGACTCCCTCTGGAAACACCATATATTTT.

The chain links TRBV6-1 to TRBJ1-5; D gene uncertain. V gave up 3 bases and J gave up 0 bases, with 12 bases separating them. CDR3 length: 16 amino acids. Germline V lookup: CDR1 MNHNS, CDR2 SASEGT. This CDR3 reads CASSDSGKNSNQPQHF. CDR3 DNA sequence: TGTGCCAGCAGTGATTCGGGGAAAAATAGCAATCAGCCCCAGCATTTT.

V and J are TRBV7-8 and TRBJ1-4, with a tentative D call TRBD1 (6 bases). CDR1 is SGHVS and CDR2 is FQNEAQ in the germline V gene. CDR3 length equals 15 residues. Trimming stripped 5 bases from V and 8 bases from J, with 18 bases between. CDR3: CASSATTGVEEKLFF. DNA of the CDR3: TGTGCCAGCAGCGCGACGACAGGCGTGGAGGAAAAACTGTTTTTT.

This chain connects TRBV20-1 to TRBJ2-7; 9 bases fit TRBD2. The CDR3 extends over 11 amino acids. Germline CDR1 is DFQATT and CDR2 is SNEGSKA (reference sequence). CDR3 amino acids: CSGGGGNEQYV. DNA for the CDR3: TGCAGCGGCGGGGGGGGCAACGAGCAGTACGTC.

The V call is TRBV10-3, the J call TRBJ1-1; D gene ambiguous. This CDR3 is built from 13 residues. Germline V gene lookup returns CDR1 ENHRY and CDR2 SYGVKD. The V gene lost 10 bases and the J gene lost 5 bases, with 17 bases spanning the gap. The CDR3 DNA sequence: TGTGCCAGCACCCGGGAGGTTTGGACTGAAGCTTTCTTT. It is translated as CASTREVWTEAFF.

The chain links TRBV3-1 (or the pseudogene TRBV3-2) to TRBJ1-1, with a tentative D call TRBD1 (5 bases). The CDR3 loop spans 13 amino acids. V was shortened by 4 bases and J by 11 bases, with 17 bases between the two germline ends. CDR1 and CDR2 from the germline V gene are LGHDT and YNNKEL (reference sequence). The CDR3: CASSLRQGRWAFF. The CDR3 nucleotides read TGTGCCAGCAGCCTACGGCAGGGCCGATGGGCTTTCTTT.

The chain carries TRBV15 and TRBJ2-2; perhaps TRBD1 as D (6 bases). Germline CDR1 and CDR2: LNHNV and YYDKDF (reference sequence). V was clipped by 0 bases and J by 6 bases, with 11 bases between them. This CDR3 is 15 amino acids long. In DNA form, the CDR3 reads TGTGCCACCAGCAGAGATCTTTCAGGGGCCGGGGAGCTGTTTTTT. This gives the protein CATSRDLSGAGELFF.

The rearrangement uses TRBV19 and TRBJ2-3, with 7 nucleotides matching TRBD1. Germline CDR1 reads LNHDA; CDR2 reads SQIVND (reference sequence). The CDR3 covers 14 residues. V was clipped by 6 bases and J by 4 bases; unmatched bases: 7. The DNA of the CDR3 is TGTGCCAGTAGGGACGTTGGGACAGCAGATACGCAGTATTTT. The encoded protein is CASRDVGTADTQYF.

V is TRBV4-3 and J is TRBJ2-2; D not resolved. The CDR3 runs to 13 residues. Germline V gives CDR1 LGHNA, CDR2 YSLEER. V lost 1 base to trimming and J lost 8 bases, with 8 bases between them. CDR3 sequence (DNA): TGCGCCAGCAGCCAAGTTATTGAGGGGGAGCTGTTTTTT. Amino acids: CASSQVIEGELFF.

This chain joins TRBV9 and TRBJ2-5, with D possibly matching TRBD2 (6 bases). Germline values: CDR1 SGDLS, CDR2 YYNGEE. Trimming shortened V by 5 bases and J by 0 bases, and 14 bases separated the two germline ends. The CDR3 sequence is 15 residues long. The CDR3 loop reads CASSGARDYQETQYF. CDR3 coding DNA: TGTGCCAGCAGTGGAGCCCGGGACTACCAAGAGACCCAGTACTTC.

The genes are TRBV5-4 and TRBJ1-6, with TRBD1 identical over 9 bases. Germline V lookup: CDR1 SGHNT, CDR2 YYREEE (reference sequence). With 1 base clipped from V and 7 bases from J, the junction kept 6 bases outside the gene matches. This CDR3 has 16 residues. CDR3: CASSLPLGTGNSPLHF. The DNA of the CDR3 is TGTGCCAGCAGCTTGCCCTTAGGGACAGGGAATTCACCCCTCCACTTT.

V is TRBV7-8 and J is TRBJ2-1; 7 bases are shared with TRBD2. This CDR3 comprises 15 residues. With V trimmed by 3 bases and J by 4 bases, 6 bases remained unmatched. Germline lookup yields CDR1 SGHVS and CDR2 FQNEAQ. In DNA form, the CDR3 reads TGTGCCAGCAGCTTGGGGAGGGCGGCTTACAATGAGCAGTTCTTC. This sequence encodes CASSLGRAAYNEQFF. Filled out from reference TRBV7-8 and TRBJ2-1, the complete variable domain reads GAGVSQSPRYKVAKRGQDVALRCDPISGHVSLFWYQQALGQGPEFLTYFQNEAQLDKSGLPSDRFFAERPEGSVSTLKIQRTQQEDSAVYLCASSLGRAAYNEQFFGPGTRLTVL.

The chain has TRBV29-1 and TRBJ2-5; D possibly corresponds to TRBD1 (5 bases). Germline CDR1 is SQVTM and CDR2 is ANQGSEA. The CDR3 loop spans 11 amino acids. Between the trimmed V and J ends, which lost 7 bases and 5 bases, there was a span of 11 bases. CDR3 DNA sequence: TGCAGCGCCAGGGTGTTGGAGACCCAGTACTTC. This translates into CSARVLETQYF.

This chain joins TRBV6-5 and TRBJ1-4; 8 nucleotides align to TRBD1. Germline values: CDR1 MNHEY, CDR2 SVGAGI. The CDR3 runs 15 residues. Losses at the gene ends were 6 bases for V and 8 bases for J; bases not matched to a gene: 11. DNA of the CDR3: TGTGCCAGCAGGAGAGACAGGGGATTAGGGGAAAAACTGTTTTTT. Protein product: CASRRDRGLGEKLFF.

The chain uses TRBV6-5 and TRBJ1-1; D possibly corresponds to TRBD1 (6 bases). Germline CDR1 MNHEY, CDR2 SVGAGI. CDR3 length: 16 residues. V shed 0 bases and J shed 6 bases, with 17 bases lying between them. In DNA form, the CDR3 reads TGTGCCAGCAGTTACTCTTACCGACAGGTCGGATCTGAAGCTTTCTTT. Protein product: CASSYSYRQVGSEAFF.

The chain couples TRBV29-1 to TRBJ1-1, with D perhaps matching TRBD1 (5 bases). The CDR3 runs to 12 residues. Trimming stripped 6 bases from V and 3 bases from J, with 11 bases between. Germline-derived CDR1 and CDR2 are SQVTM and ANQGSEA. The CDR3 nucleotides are TGCAGCGTCTCAGACAGAGACACTGAAGCTTTCTTT. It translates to CSVSDRDTEAFF.